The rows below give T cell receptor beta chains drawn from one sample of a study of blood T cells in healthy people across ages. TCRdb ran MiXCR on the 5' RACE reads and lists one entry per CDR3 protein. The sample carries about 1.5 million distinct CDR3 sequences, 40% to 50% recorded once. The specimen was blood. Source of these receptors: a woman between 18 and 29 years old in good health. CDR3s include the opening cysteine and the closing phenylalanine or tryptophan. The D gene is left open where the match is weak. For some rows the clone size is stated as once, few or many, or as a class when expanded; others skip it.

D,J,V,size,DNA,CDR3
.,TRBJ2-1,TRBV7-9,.,TGTGCCAGCAGTAGGAGGGCCTCCTACAATGAGCAGTTCTTC,CASSRRASYNEQFF
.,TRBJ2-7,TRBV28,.,TGTGCCAGCAGTTCACGGACTCTCTCCTACGAGCAGTACTTC,CASSSRTLSYEQYF
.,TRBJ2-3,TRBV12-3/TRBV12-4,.,TGTGCCAGCAGCCTTTATATCCGCGCAGATACGCAGTATTTC,CASSLYIRADTQYF
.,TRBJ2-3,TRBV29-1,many,TGCAGCGTGACGGGGAAAGATACGCAGTATTTT,CSVTGKDTQYF
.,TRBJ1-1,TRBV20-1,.,TGCAGTGCTAGAGAGGGCTCACCACCTGAAGCTTTCTTT,CSAREGSPPEAFF
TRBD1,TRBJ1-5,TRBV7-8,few,TGTGCCAGCAGCCCCACCAACGGACAGGGATATGGAGGGAAAAATCAGCCCCAGCATTTT,CASSPTNGQGYGGKNQPQHF
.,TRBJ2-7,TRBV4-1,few,TGCGCCAGCAGCCAAGAGGTCGCAGGCCTTCCCTACGAGCAGTACTTC,CASSQEVAGLPYEQYF
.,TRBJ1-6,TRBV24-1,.,TGTGCCACCGAAACCGGGTCACCCCTCCACTTT,CATETGSPLHF
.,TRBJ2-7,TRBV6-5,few,TGTGCCAGCAGTCCATGGGACGTGGCCGAGCAGTACTTC,CASSPWDVAEQYF
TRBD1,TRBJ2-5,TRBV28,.,TGTGCCAGCAGTCCTGGCGGGACAGGAAAATACCGTCGGATGACCCAGTACTTC,CASSPGGTGKYRRMTQYF
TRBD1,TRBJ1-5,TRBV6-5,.,TGTGCCAGCAGACCTAGACAGGGTAGGACTCAGGTCCAGCATTTT,CASRPRQGRTQVQHF
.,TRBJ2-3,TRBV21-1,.,TGTGCCAGCAGCAAGGTTGGGCTAGCGGGGCTCAGCACAGATACGCAGTATTTT,CASSKVGLAGLSTDTQYF
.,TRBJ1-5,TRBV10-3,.,TGTGCCATCAGTGAGTCGGATCAGCCCCAGCATTTT,CAISESDQPQHF
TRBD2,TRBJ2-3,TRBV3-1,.,TGTGCCAGCAGCCTCGGGACTAGCGCGCCCACAGATACGCAGTATTTT,CASSLGTSAPTDTQYF
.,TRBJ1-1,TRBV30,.,TGTGCCTGGAAAGGACCGAGCGTTGAAGCTTTCTTT,CAWKGPSVEAFF
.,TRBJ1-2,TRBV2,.,TGTGCCAGCAGTGACAGGGCCTATGGCTACACCTTC,CASSDRAYGYTF
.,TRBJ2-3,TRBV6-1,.,TGTGCCAGCGGCCGAGGGCCAGGGGATACGCAGTATTTT,CASGRGPGDTQYF